Detailed here is one TCR beta chain. The source of the sample is a study of technical replicates of blood from several donors. Method: immunoSEQ multiplex PCR; TCRdb's copy keeps in-frame clones and lacks some. The sample has about 80,000 clones, 95% to 98% seen once. This TCR was sampled from a human donor in good health. Sequenced sample: T cells isolated from PBMCs.

CDR3 amino acids: CASSPDTQETQYF. The CDR3 DNA follows: TGTGCCAGCAGCCCGGACACCCAAGAGACCCAGTACTTC. This chain uses TRBV6-5 with TRBJ2-5, with D possibly matching TRBD1 (5 bases). Germline CDR1 MNHEY, CDR2 SVGAGI. Trimming shortened V by 6 bases and J by 1 base, and 9 bases separated the two germline ends. This CDR3 has 13 amino acids.